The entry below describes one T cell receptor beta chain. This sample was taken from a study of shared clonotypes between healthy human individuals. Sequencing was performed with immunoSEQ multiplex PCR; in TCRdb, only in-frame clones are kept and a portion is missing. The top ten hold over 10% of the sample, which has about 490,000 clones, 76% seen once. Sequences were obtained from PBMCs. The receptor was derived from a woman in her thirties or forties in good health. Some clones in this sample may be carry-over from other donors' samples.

This CDR3 is CASSPKLSNTDTQYF. Written as DNA, the CDR3 is TGTGCCAGCAGCCCTAAACTTAGCAACACAGATACGCAGTATTTT. The rearrangement links TRBV9 to TRBJ2-3, with D uncertain. The CDR3 has 15 amino acids. V lost 4 bases and J 2 bases, leaving 14 bases between the germline ends. The germline V gene has CDR1 SGDLS and CDR2 YYNGEE. The full variable domain, rest sourced from reference TRBV9 and TRBJ2-3, is DSGVTQTPKHLITATGQRVTLRCSPRSGDLSVYWYQQSLDQGLQFLIQYYNGEERAKGNILERFSAQQFPDLHSELNLSSLELGDSALYFCASSPKLSNTDTQYFGPGTRLTVL.